What follows is one TCR beta chain and its context. Its target is not known. The source of the sample is a study of blood T cell dynamics during melanoma immunotherapy. Germline V CDR1 and CDR2: KGHSH, LQKENI. V was clipped by 0 bases and J by 3 bases, with 8 bases between them. The CDR3 is made up of 14 amino acids. A fixed DNA input of approximately 400 ng was used per bulk PBMC sample. Clones were read by immunoSEQ multiplex PCR, and TCRdb kept only the in-frame ones, dropping some. The sample has approximately 15,000 clones; 85% to 90% are singletons. Stated time point: pre-treatment baseline. Sampling occurred pretreatment (T0) and at week 3 (W3), after cycle one of checkpoint blockade. General study findings and limits: It remained unknown if the driving T cell clones were melanoma-specific.

This sequence originates from a human donor with melanoma. This rearrangement joins TRBV18 to TRBJ2-5; no firm D call. Sequencing used blood, obtained from a patient treated with checkpoint blockade. This CDR3 reads CASSPPQTEETQYF. The DNA for the CDR3 is TGTGCCAGCTCACCACCGCAGACGGAAGAGACCCAGTACTTC.